This T cell receptor (beta chain) was recorded in a study of T cells in lung cancer brain metastases. The study's findings and limits: Preoperative corticosteroid effects on brain metastasis T cell infiltration were not controlled.

Points on this clone: No antigen is known for it.

Exclusion applied to anyone with multiple prior malignancies. Per the germline V gene, CDR1 is SEHNR and CDR2 is FQNEAQ (reference sequence). The CDR3 runs to 14 residues. V dropped 5 bases and J dropped 7 bases, with 18 bases sitting between them. Libraries were prepared by immunoSEQ multiplex PCR; TCRdb keeps only in-frame clonotypes and omits some of them. The data hold 4,500 or so clones, with around nine tenths observed a single time. The rearrangement joins TRBV7-9 to TRBJ2-7; no reliable D call. The sample was tumor tissue from the primary lung tumor. The sequence came from a woman between 45 and 65 years old with non-small cell lung cancer. The CDR3 region is CASSRTGLWWEQYF. CDR3 coding DNA: TGTGCCAGCAGCCGGACGGGCCTATGGTGGGAGCAGTACTTC. The whole variable domain, filled in from reference TRBV7-9 and TRBJ2-7, reads DTGVSQNPRHKITKRGQNVTFRCDPISEHNRLYWYRQTLGQGPEFLTYFQNEAQLEKSRLLSDRFSAERPKGSFSTLEIQRTEQGDSAMYLCASSRTGLWWEQYFGPGTRLTVT.